These 23 T cell receptor beta chains were sequenced from one sample in a study of T cells in Graves' hyperthyroidism and ophthalmopathy. Amplification of TCR beta CDR3 regions used RNA as the template. A first-round RT-PCR of the TCR CDR3 used the HTBI primer set. TCRdb ran MiXCR on the multiplex PCR reads and lists one entry per CDR3 protein. This sample has some 360,000 distinct CDR3 sequences, with 15% to 20% found just once. The sequenced material came from blood. The receptors shown here come from a woman between 35 and 50 years old with Graves' ophthalmopathy.

This clonotype was seen ten or more times. The chain couples TRBV6-1 to TRBJ2-5; 12 nucleotides align to TRBD2. In germline, CDR1 is MNHNS, CDR2 SASEGT. This CDR3 spans 19 amino acids. With V trimmed by 0 bases and J by 10 bases, 18 bases remained unmatched. The CDR3: CASSEAATSGSRPHRGQYF. CDR3 DNA: TGTGCCAGCAGTGAAGCGGCGACTAGCGGGAGTCGACCGCACAGAGGCCAGTACTTC.

This clonotype was found many times. The CDR3: CASITQDGRNTEAFF. DNA for the CDR3: TGTGCCAGCATCACTCAAGACGGCCGGAACACTGAAGCTTTCTTT. The J gene is TRBJ1-1, the V gene TRBV6-5; D gene unclear. Germline lookup yields CDR1 MNHEY and CDR2 SVGAGI. The V end was cut by 7 bases, the J end by 1 base, with 16 bases between. CDR3 length: 15 amino acids.

This clonotype was recorded once. The rearrangement links TRBV4-2 to TRBJ2-2; the match to TRBD2 covers 8 bases. CDR3 size: 19 residues. With V trimmed by 0 bases and J by 6 bases, 15 bases remained unmatched. CDR1 and CDR2 (germline): LGHNA, YNFKEQ. CDR3 in amino acids: CASSQDRLAGTGNPGELFF. The CDR3 coding sequence is TGTGCCAGCAGCCAAGACAGATTAGCGGGAACTGGTAATCCCGGGGAGCTGTTTTTT.

This clonotype was seen many times. The V gene is TRBV6-1, the J gene TRBJ1-2, with D possibly being TRBD1 (6 bases). V lost 8 bases and J 5 bases, leaving 12 bases between the germline ends. The CDR3 consists of 12 residues. CDR1 MNHNS and CDR2 SASEGT come from the germline V gene. The CDR3 coding sequence is TGTGCCAGCGGGACAAATTCATATGGCTACACCTTC. The encoded protein is CASGTNSYGYTF.

At least ten counts were recorded for this clonotype. The chain couples TRBV6-1 to TRBJ2-7, with D unclear. The CDR3 sequence is 15 residues long. Germline V gene sequence: CDR1 MNHNS, CDR2 SASEGT. V lost 2 bases to trimming and J lost 0 bases, with 11 bases between them. The CDR3 nucleotides read TGTGCCAGCAGTGAATGGCAAGGGTTCTCCTACGAGCAGTACTTC. This sequence encodes CASSEWQGFSYEQYF.

This clonotype was recorded many times. The V and J genes are TRBV14 and TRBJ2-4, with 10 bases matching TRBD1. With 0 bases clipped from V and 7 bases from J, the junction kept 3 bases outside the gene matches. The CDR3 extends over 15 amino acids. In germline, CDR1 is SGHDN, CDR2 FVKESK. CDR3 nucleotides: TGTGCCAGCAGCCAAGATCCGGGACAGGGGAACATTCAGTACTTC. Protein product: CASSQDPGQGNIQYF. Based on the CDR3 plus reference TRBV14 and TRBJ2-4, the full variable domain is EAGVTQFPSHSVIEKGQTVTLRCDPISGHDNLYWYRRVMGKEIKFLLHFVKESKQDESGMPNNRFLAERTGGTYSTLKVQPAELEDSGVYFCASSQDPGQGNIQYFGAGTRLSVL.

This clonotype showed up many times. J is TRBJ2-7 and V is TRBV4-1; 12 bases align to TRBD1. The length of the CDR3 is 16 residues. From germline, CDR1 is MGHRA and CDR2 YSYEKL. The J segment lost 4 bases and the V segment lost 2 bases, leaving 6 bases of the junction unmatched. The CDR3 DNA reads as TGCGCCAGCAGCCAACCTCCGGGACAGGGGGCATACGAGCAGTACTTC. Translated, it gives CASSQPPGQGAYEQYF.

This clonotype was counted at least ten times. This chain links TRBV11-2 with TRBJ2-7; D is unresolved. CDR1 is SGHAT, CDR2 FQNNGV, per germline. This CDR3 contains 15 residues. With 2 bases removed from V and 0 bases from J, the gap between germline ends came to 11 bases. CDR3 nucleotide sequence: TGTGCCAGCAGCTTATACGGTCCCTTCTCCTACGAGCAGTACTTC. Translated, it gives CASSLYGPFSYEQYF.

This clonotype was counted at least ten times. The chain is built from TRBV6-1 and TRBJ1-3; D gene uncertain. The CDR3 runs 14 residues. Per the germline V gene, CDR1 is MNHNS and CDR2 is SASEGT. Between the trimmed V and J ends, which lost 8 bases and 0 bases, there was a span of 11 bases. CDR3 coding DNA: TGTGCCAGCCAGCCGGGAAACTCTGGAAACACCATATATTTT. It yields the protein CASQPGNSGNTIYF.

This clonotype was detected many times. The rearrangement links TRBV4-2 to TRBJ1-1; TRBD1 matches at 10 bases. The CDR3 spans 15 residues. The V segment lost 3 bases and the J segment 1 base; nucleotides outside the gene matches: 2. Germline lookup yields CDR1 LGHNA and CDR2 YNFKEQ. This CDR3 reads CASSHRQGANTEAFF. The CDR3 DNA is TGTGCCAGCAGCCACAGACAGGGGGCGAACACTGAAGCTTTCTTT.

This clonotype came up many times. The chain has TRBV27 and TRBJ2-7; 12 bases map to TRBD2. Germline V lookup: CDR1 MNHEY, CDR2 SMNVEV (reference sequence). With 0 bases clipped from V and 0 bases from J, the junction kept 9 bases outside the gene matches. The CDR3 totals 19 residues. The chain's CDR3 is CASSLSPTSGSLSSYEQYF. For the CDR3, the DNA is TGTGCCAGCAGTTTATCGCCGACTAGCGGGAGCTTGAGCTCCTACGAGCAGTACTTC.

At least ten counts were recorded for this clonotype. The genes are TRBV28 and TRBJ1-1; no firm D call. Trimming left V 6 bases short and J 7 bases short, with 21 bases between. This CDR3 comprises 15 residues. The V gene's germline CDR1 is MDHEN and CDR2 SYDVKM. CDR3 coding DNA: TGTGCCAGCAGCCAGCCCTCCGGGCCCGGGGATGAAGCTTTCTTT. Translating it yields CASSQPSGPGDEAFF.

This clonotype was observed many times. The chain couples TRBV6-1 to TRBJ1-1; 7 bases match TRBD1. CDR3 length equals 14 residues. The junction had 4 bases not matched to a gene; V was cut back by 3 bases and J by 3 bases. CDR1 is MNHNS, CDR2 SASEGT, per germline. In nucleotides, the CDR3 is TGTGCCAGCAGTGAGGGACAGCCTCACACTGAAGCTTTCTTT. It encodes CASSEGQPHTEAFF.

This chain connects TRBV6-1 to TRBJ1-2; the D is unclear. CDR1 MNHNS and CDR2 SASEGT come from the germline V gene. This CDR3 has 15 residues. V lost 6 bases and J lost 2, with 16 bases in between. The CDR3 bases are TGTGCCAGCAGCCCCAGTGGGAACTCGAACTATGGCTACACCTTC. Residues: CASSPSGNSNYGYTF.

This clonotype was detected ten times or more. The chain carries TRBV7-2 and TRBJ2-2; D remains unclear. Germline-derived CDR1 and CDR2 are SGHTA and FQGNSA. This CDR3 is 15 amino acids long. The germline V and J ends were trimmed by 1 base and 4 bases, with 10 bases remaining between them. This CDR3 reads CASSLGGRTTGELFF. CDR3 coding DNA: TGTGCCAGCAGCTTAGGAGGACGGACCACCGGGGAGCTGTTTTTT.

The sample holds many counts of this clonotype. The chain carries TRBV11-2 and TRBJ1-1, with D hard to call. Germline V gene lookup returns CDR1 SGHAT and CDR2 FQNNGV. This CDR3 contains 16 residues. The germline V and J ends were trimmed by 0 bases and 1 base, with 12 bases remaining between them. CDR3 sequence reads: CASSLEGATPNTEAFF. DNA for the CDR3: TGTGCCAGCAGCTTAGAGGGCGCGACACCGAACACTGAAGCTTTCTTT.

This clonotype occurred many times. The V gene is TRBV24-1, the J gene TRBJ1-2; D is unclear. Germline CDR1 KGHDR, CDR2 SFDVKD. V was cut by 4 bases and J by 3 bases, with 11 bases left in between. The CDR3 covers 14 residues. The CDR3 region has the DNA TGTGCCACCAGTGACATGGCGTTGGACTATGGCTACACCTTC. Residues: CATSDMALDYGYTF.

This clonotype was detected a few times. One end of the junction varies from germline; a read error may be responsible. Here the CDR3 DNA reads TGTGCCAGCAGCCAACCCGGGTACCCAAACCTAGCGGGGGGTAGAGACTACGAGCAGCACTTC. Translation gives CASSQPGYPNLAGGRDYEQHF. This chain uses TRBV4-2 with TRBJ2-7; TRBD2 agrees at 11 bases. This CDR3 is 21 amino acids long. Germline CDR1 LGHNA, CDR2 YNFKEQ.

The chain uses TRBV4-2 and TRBJ1-2, with 8 bases aligning to TRBD1. Germline CDR1 reads LGHNA; CDR2 reads YNFKEQ. The CDR3 runs 14 residues. V lost 4 bases, J lost 5 bases, and 6 bases stayed unmatched. Written as DNA, the CDR3 is TGTGCCAGCAGCCCGACGGGACAGGCTTATGGCTACACCTTC. It encodes CASSPTGQAYGYTF.

The chain uses TRBV11-1 and TRBJ2-5, with 13 nucleotides matching TRBD2. Germline V CDR1 and CDR2: SGHAT, FQDESV (reference sequence). V gave up 5 bases and J gave up 5 bases; unmatched junction bases: 11. CDR3 length equals 17 residues. CDR3 sequence reads: CASSRYWGTSGTETQYF. The CDR3 DNA is TGTGCCAGCAGCCGGTACTGGGGGACTAGCGGGACGGAGACCCAGTACTTC.

This clonotype was counted at least ten times. The chain combines TRBV11-3 with TRBJ2-5, with a tentative D call TRBD2 (5 bases). The CDR3 spans 15 residues. The V gene lost 5 bases and the J gene lost 2 bases, with 15 bases spanning the gap. Germline CDR1 reads SGHNT; CDR2 reads YENEEA. The chain's CDR3 is CASSPGSLVQETQYF. The DNA of the CDR3 is TGTGCCAGCAGCCCGGGGAGTCTCGTTCAAGAGACCCAGTACTTC.

The chain is built from TRBV2 and TRBJ2-7; 12 bases line up with TRBD2. Trimming removed 8 bases from V and 4 bases from J; junction bases left unmatched: 9. The CDR3 sequence is 15 residues long. Germline CDR1 reads SNHLY; CDR2 reads FYNNEI. CDR3 amino acids: CASHSRLAGDYEQYF. The CDR3 nucleotides read TGTGCCAGCCATTCCAGACTAGCGGGGGATTACGAGCAGTACTTC. The whole variable domain, filled in from reference TRBV2 and TRBJ2-7, reads EPEVTQTPSHQVTQMGQEVILRCVPISNHLYFYWYRQILGQKVEFLVSFYNNEISEKSEIFDDQFSVERPDGSNFTLKIRSTKLEDSAMYFCASHSRLAGDYEQYFGPGTRLTVT.

This clonotype was detected many times. CDR3 bases: TGTGCCAGCAGTGAACCCGGTAGCACTGAAGCTTTCTTT. Amino acid sequence: CASSEPGSTEAFF. The chain links TRBV6-1 to TRBJ1-1; D not resolved. Germline CDR1 MNHNS, CDR2 SASEGT. The CDR3 extends over 13 amino acids. Trimming took 2 bases from V and 4 from J, leaving 8 bases between them.